Listed below are T cell receptor beta chains from one sample, sequenced in a study of tumor and adjacent non-tumor tissue in lung cancer. TCRdb re-called the multiplex PCR reads with MiXCR, one entry per CDR3 protein. The repertoire holds about 50,000 distinct CDR3 sequences, with about 80% as singletons. Sample: distant non-tumor lung tissue. These receptors were collected from a woman aged 60 to 75 with non-small cell lung cancer. CDR3s include the opening cysteine and the closing phenylalanine or tryptophan. The order of the fields is CDR3 length, clone size, V gene, D gene, J gene, CDR3 protein, CDR3 DNA. A D gene is named only where the DNA matches it firmly. Some rows mark clone size as missing; the rest say once, few, many or name a class of expanded clone.

cdr3_length: 14
clone_size: -
v_call: TRBV28
d_call: -
j_call: TRBJ1-2
cdr3_aa: CVSSLLASLYGYTF
cdr3_nt: TGTGTCAGCAGTTTATTGGCTTCCCTCTATGGCTACACCTTC

cdr3_length: 14
clone_size: -
v_call: TRBV4-1
d_call: -
j_call: TRBJ1-1
cdr3_aa: CASSQVVVNTEAFF
cdr3_nt: TGCGCCAGCAGCCAAGTCGTGGTGAACACTGAAGCTTTCTTT

cdr3_length: 16
clone_size: -
v_call: TRBV4-1
d_call: -
j_call: TRBJ2-5
cdr3_aa: CASSLKPPGSQETQYF
cdr3_nt: TGCGCCAGTAGCTTAAAGCCGCCGGGATCGCAAGAGACCCAGTACTTC

cdr3_length: 14
clone_size: -
v_call: TRBV12-3/TRBV12-4
d_call: -
j_call: TRBJ1-1
cdr3_aa: CVSSLQSLDTEAFF
cdr3_nt: TGTGTCAGCAGTTTACAAAGCCTGGACACTGAAGCTTTCTTT

cdr3_length: 15
clone_size: -
v_call: TRBV5-4
d_call: TRBD1
j_call: TRBJ2-3
cdr3_aa: CASRTGGKDTDMQYF
cdr3_nt: TGTGCCAGCAGAACAGGGGGTAAAGACACAGATATGCAGTACTTT

cdr3_length: 15
clone_size: -
v_call: TRBV7-3
d_call: -
j_call: TRBJ2-3
cdr3_aa: CASSLRGSFTETQYF
cdr3_nt: TGTGCCAGCAGCTTGAGAGGCAGCTTCACAGAAACGCAATATTTT

cdr3_length: 18
clone_size: -
v_call: TRBV4-1
d_call: TRBD1
j_call: TRBJ2-1
cdr3_aa: CTSSPKSTPGQGRGEQFF
cdr3_nt: TGCACCAGCAGCCCTAAATCTACCCCGGGACAGGGTCGTGGTGAGCAGTTCTTT

cdr3_length: 15
clone_size: once
v_call: TRBV4-2
d_call: TRBD2
j_call: TRBJ2-7
cdr3_aa: CASSPAVSGAYEQNF
cdr3_nt: TGTGCCAGCAGTCCCGCGGTTAGCGGGGCCTACGAGCAGAACTTC

cdr3_length: 14
clone_size: few
v_call: TRBV7-8
d_call: -
j_call: TRBJ2-2
cdr3_aa: CASSLASRAGGLFF
cdr3_nt: TGTGCCAGCAGCTTAGCGTCTAGGGCCGGGGGGCTGTTTTTT

cdr3_length: 12
clone_size: -
v_call: TRBV29-1
d_call: -
j_call: TRBJ2-7
cdr3_aa: CSVEELTYEQYF
cdr3_nt: TGCAGTGTTGAGGAACTGACCTACGAGCAGTACTTC

cdr3_length: 14
clone_size: few
v_call: TRBV18
d_call: TRBD1
j_call: TRBJ1-4
cdr3_aa: CASSQGQGGEKLFF
cdr3_nt: TGTGCCAGCTCTCAAGGACAGGGAGGCGAAAAACTGTTTTTT

cdr3_length: 16
clone_size: -
v_call: TRBV2
d_call: TRBD2
j_call: TRBJ2-3
cdr3_aa: CASKLPPAGETDTQYF
cdr3_nt: TGTGCCAGCAAGCTCCCCCCGGCGGGGGAAACAGATACGCAGTATTTT

cdr3_length: 17
clone_size: -
v_call: TRBV4-2
d_call: TRBD2
j_call: TRBJ2-1
cdr3_aa: CASSQRLAGDNRLEQFF
cdr3_nt: TGTGCCAGCAGCCAGAGACTAGCGGGAGATAACCGGCTTGAGCAGTTCTTC

cdr3_length: 15
clone_size: -
v_call: TRBV4-1
d_call: TRBD1
j_call: TRBJ1-4
cdr3_aa: CARNQTGTTNEKLFF
cdr3_nt: TGCGCCCGCAACCAGACAGGGACAACTAATGAAAAACTGTTTTTT

cdr3_length: 17
clone_size: -
v_call: TRBV6-2/TRBV6-3
d_call: TRBD2
j_call: TRBJ2-1
cdr3_aa: CARSPTSGRAANDEQFF
cdr3_nt: TGTGCCAGGAGCCCAACTAGCGGGAGGGCCGCAAACGATGAGCAGTTCTTC

cdr3_length: 13
clone_size: once
v_call: TRBV6-1
d_call: -
j_call: TRBJ1-1
cdr3_aa: CVNSKPGATEAFF
cdr3_nt: TGTGTCAACAGCAAACCGGGGGCCACTGAAGCTTTCTTT

cdr3_length: 15
clone_size: once
v_call: TRBV9
d_call: -
j_call: TRBJ2-3
cdr3_aa: CASSVLPQNTDTQYF
cdr3_nt: TGTGCCAGCAGCGTATTGCCGCAAAACACAGATACGCAGTATTTT

cdr3_length: 14
clone_size: -
v_call: TRBV29-1
d_call: -
j_call: TRBJ2-7
cdr3_aa: CSVVPCRERSEQYF
cdr3_nt: TGCAGCGTTGTCCCGTGCAGGGAGCGTAGCGAGCAATACTTC

cdr3_length: 14
clone_size: -
v_call: TRBV11-2
d_call: -
j_call: TRBJ2-5
cdr3_aa: CDSSWERVGETQYF
cdr3_nt: TGTGACAGCAGCTGGGAAAGGGTGGGAGAGACCCAGTACTTC

cdr3_length: 16
clone_size: -
v_call: TRBV11-2
d_call: -
j_call: TRBJ1-1
cdr3_aa: CASRSWERGMNTEAFF
cdr3_nt: TGTGCCAGTAGATCCTGGGAGAGGGGCATGAACACTGAAGCTTTCTTT

cdr3_length: 19
clone_size: -
v_call: TRBV28
d_call: TRBD1
j_call: TRBJ2-2
cdr3_aa: CATSSVLIRGQGTTGELLF
cdr3_nt: TGTGCCACCAGCTCAGTACTTATCCGAGGACAGGGTACCACCGGGGAACTGTTGTTT

cdr3_length: 15
clone_size: many
v_call: TRBV10-3
d_call: TRBD2
j_call: TRBJ2-7
cdr3_aa: CAISEGTSGVYEQYF
cdr3_nt: TGTGCCATCAGTGAGGGGACTAGCGGTGTCTACGAGCAGTACTTC

cdr3_length: 12
clone_size: -
v_call: TRBV11-3
d_call: -
j_call: TRBJ2-2
cdr3_aa: CPSSTSTGELFF
cdr3_nt: TGTCCCAGCAGCACGAGCACCGGGGAGCTGTTTTTT

cdr3_length: 14
clone_size: -
v_call: TRBV29-1
d_call: TRBD1
j_call: TRBJ2-1
cdr3_aa: CSVFGQGVYSEQFF
cdr3_nt: TGCAGCGTTTTCGGACAGGGTGTTTACAGTGAGCAGTTCTTC

cdr3_length: 14
clone_size: -
v_call: TRBV6-2/TRBV6-3
d_call: TRBD2
j_call: TRBJ2-2
cdr3_aa: CASRGLENTGDLFF
cdr3_nt: TGTGCTAGCAGGGGACTAGAGAACACCGGGGATCTGTTTTTT

cdr3_length: 14
clone_size: -
v_call: TRBV29-1
d_call: TRBD1
j_call: TRBJ2-7
cdr3_aa: CSVASDRANYERYF
cdr3_nt: TGCAGCGTAGCTTCTGACAGGGCCAACTACGAGCGGTACTTC

cdr3_length: 15
clone_size: -
v_call: TRBV5-5
d_call: -
j_call: TRBJ1-3
cdr3_aa: CASSSPRGSGDTIYF
cdr3_nt: TGTGCCAGCAGCTCCCCGAGGGGCTCTGGAGACACCATATATTTT

cdr3_length: 15
clone_size: medium-sized
v_call: TRBV5-6
d_call: -
j_call: TRBJ2-5
cdr3_aa: CASRFTGISGETQYF
cdr3_nt: TGTGCCAGCAGGTTCACAGGGATCAGTGGAGAGACCCAGTACTTC

cdr3_length: 14
clone_size: medium-sized
v_call: TRBV11-2
d_call: -
j_call: TRBJ2-7
cdr3_aa: CASSLGPGIYEQYF
cdr3_nt: TGTGCCAGCAGCTTAGGGCCCGGAATCTACGAGCAGTACTTC

cdr3_length: 14
clone_size: -
v_call: TRBV6-2/TRBV6-3
d_call: -
j_call: TRBJ2-3
cdr3_aa: CASCYSIGADTNYF
cdr3_nt: TGTGCCAGCTGTTACTCGATAGGAGCGGATACGAACTATTTT

cdr3_length: 14
clone_size: once
v_call: TRBV6-5
d_call: -
j_call: TRBJ2-5
cdr3_aa: CAISRRGGQKTQYF
cdr3_nt: TGTGCCATTAGTCGGAGAGGGGGTCAAAAGACCCAGTACTTC

cdr3_length: 14
clone_size: -
v_call: TRBV6-2/TRBV6-3
d_call: -
j_call: TRBJ2-1
cdr3_aa: CISSPRTSIPEQFF
cdr3_nt: TGTATCAGCAGTCCCCGGACCAGTATACCTGAGCAGTTCTTC

cdr3_length: 19
clone_size: many
v_call: TRBV6-1
d_call: -
j_call: TRBJ2-2
cdr3_aa: CASSVFRGLKLLNTGELFF
cdr3_nt: TGTGCCAGCAGTGTTTTTAGGGGCCTCAAATTACTGAACACCGGGGAGCTGTTTTTT

cdr3_length: 13
clone_size: -
v_call: TRBV12-3/TRBV12-4
d_call: -
j_call: TRBJ1-5
cdr3_aa: CVSAGGQSQPQHF
cdr3_nt: TGTGTCAGCGCAGGAGGTCAAAGTCAGCCCCAGCATTTT

cdr3_length: 16
clone_size: once
v_call: TRBV28
d_call: -
j_call: TRBJ1-5
cdr3_aa: CASILGQLLFNQPQHF
cdr3_nt: TGTGCCAGCATTCTCGGACAACTGCTCTTCAATCAGCCCCAGCATTTT

cdr3_length: 16
clone_size: few
v_call: TRBV4-3
d_call: TRBD1
j_call: TRBJ2-6
cdr3_aa: CASSQETGSGADVLTF
cdr3_nt: TGCGCCAGCAGCCAAGAGACAGGGTCTGGGGCCGACGTCCTGACTTTC

cdr3_length: 15
clone_size: -
v_call: TRBV11-1
d_call: -
j_call: TRBJ2-7
cdr3_aa: CASSLATRAAIGQYF
cdr3_nt: TGTGCCAGCAGCTTAGCGACCAGGGCTGCAATAGGGCAATACTTC

cdr3_length: 15
clone_size: -
v_call: TRBV6-5
d_call: TRBD2
j_call: TRBJ2-3
cdr3_aa: CTSSLAGGPTNTQYF
cdr3_nt: TGTACCAGCAGCCTAGCGGGGGGGCCGACAAATACGCAGTATTTT

cdr3_length: 15
clone_size: -
v_call: TRBV11-3
d_call: -
j_call: TRBJ1-6
cdr3_aa: CASSFEDRYNSLIHF
cdr3_nt: TGTGCCAGCAGCTTTGAGGACAGATATAATTCACTCATCCACTTT

cdr3_length: 13
clone_size: -
v_call: TRBV6-5
d_call: -
j_call: TRBJ1-1
cdr3_aa: CASNPTENTETFF
cdr3_nt: TGTGCCAGTAACCCAACAGAGAACACTGAAACTTTCTTT

cdr3_length: 13
clone_size: -
v_call: TRBV6-2/TRBV6-3
d_call: -
j_call: TRBJ2-4
cdr3_aa: CASSYDAQSIQYF
cdr3_nt: TGTGCCAGCAGTTACGATGCCCAGAGCATTCAGTACTTC

cdr3_length: 13
clone_size: -
v_call: TRBV28
d_call: TRBD1
j_call: TRBJ1-2
cdr3_aa: CASRLGNRDSYIF
cdr3_nt: TGTGCCAGCAGATTAGGAAACAGGGACAGCTACATCTTC

cdr3_length: 14
clone_size: few
v_call: TRBV5-1
d_call: -
j_call: TRBJ1-3
cdr3_aa: CASSFAGSGNTIYF
cdr3_nt: TGCGCCAGCAGCTTCGCAGGCTCTGGAAACACCATATATTTT

cdr3_length: 15
clone_size: -
v_call: TRBV6-2/TRBV6-3
d_call: -
j_call: TRBJ2-2
cdr3_aa: CASSPGEAEGRELFF
cdr3_nt: TGTGCCAGCAGTCCGGGGGAGGCTGAAGGGAGGGAGCTGTTTTTT

cdr3_length: 17
clone_size: -
v_call: TRBV6-6
d_call: -
j_call: TRBJ1-6
cdr3_aa: CTSSFDEGSSYNSPLHF
cdr3_nt: TGTACCAGCAGTTTTGATGAAGGGAGCTCTTATAATTCACCCCTCCACTTT

cdr3_length: 15
clone_size: -
v_call: TRBV12-3/TRBV12-4
d_call: -
j_call: TRBJ2-4
cdr3_aa: CASSVAGSGKNIQYF
cdr3_nt: TGTGCCAGCAGTGTAGCTGGGAGTGGCAAAAACATTCAGTACTTC